The sequence of this T cell receptor (beta chain) was determined in a study of early T cells in non-severe SARS-CoV-2 infection. Unique molecular identifier tags were affixed to discrete cDNA molecules. TCRdb reprocessed the 5' RACE reads with MiXCR, giving one entry per CDR3 protein. The table includes tens of thousands of distinct CDR3 sequences, 9% to 15% detected once. This clonotype showed up many times. This clonotype originated in an adult who was a healthcare worker with PCR-confirmed SARS-CoV-2 infection or an uninfected control (not recorded which). The sample taken for sequencing was whole blood.

CDR3 DNA: TGTGCCAGCAGTTTGGACAGGGTGTCCTATGGCTACACCTTC. Translating it yields CASSLDRVSYGYTF. The genes are TRBV12-3 or TRBV12-4 and TRBJ1-2; the match to TRBD1 covers 8 bases. This CDR3 is built from 14 residues. The ends lost 3 bases at V and 4 bases at J; junction bases unmatched: 4.